The clone carrying this T cell receptor beta chain was seen only once. This entry is derived from a study of shared clonotypes between healthy human individuals. The germline gives CDR1 LGHNA, CDR2 YNFKEQ. The CDR3 has 20 amino acids. J gave up 8 bases and V 3 bases, and 18 bases lay outside the gene matches. The repertoire was sequenced with immunoSEQ multiplex PCR; TCRdb's copy has only in-frame clones and lacks some. The sample yields about 2.3 million clones, approximately 95% seen once. Sequencing used naive CD4+ T cells from PBMCs. Noted subset: CD45RA+ positively selected. The gene calls are TRBV4-2 and TRBJ2-1; 14 bases agree with TRBD2. This TCR was recovered from a man younger than 35 in good health. Some clones in this sample may be carry-over from other donors' samples. CDR3 sequence: CASSHITGGTSGSGVHEQFF. DNA of the CDR3: TGTGCCAGCAGCCATATAACCGGTGGGACTAGCGGGAGTGGAGTCCATGAGCAGTTCTTC.